Listed below are T cell receptor beta chains from one sample, sequenced in a study of blood T cell repertoires in COVID-19. The protocol was immunoSEQ multiplex PCR, while the TCRdb copy is restricted to in-frame clones and leaves out a portion. The data contain about 270,000 clones, about nine tenths of them singletons. The source material was peripheral blood. The receptor source for this set is a man aged 35-49 years with active or convalescent COVID-19. Each CDR3 is given without its conserved first and last residue. The size field is filled for only some rows; it gives once, few, many or a size class.

>TRBJ2-2|-|TRBV23-1
ARSPPGLADTGELF
>TRBJ2-1|-|TRBV10-3
AISGGQGERSSYNEQF
>TRBJ2-1|-|TRBV19
ASSIVLSGRGNEQF
>TRBJ1-5|-|TRBV19
ASSIHEGNQPQH
>TRBJ2-3|-|TRBV3-1/TRBV3-2
ASSQASGGPDTQY
>TRBJ1-4|-|TRBV6-6
ASRGTGVEKLF
>TRBJ1-1|-|TRBV19
ASSIWGRVGTEAF
>TRBJ2-1|-|TRBV20-1
SASQLAGVGEQF
>TRBJ2-3|many|TRBV5-4
ASSLGLAGVGSDTQY
>TRBJ1-6|-|TRBV29-1
SVERGKGSPLH
>TRBJ2-3|-|TRBV27
ASRDRQSTDTQY